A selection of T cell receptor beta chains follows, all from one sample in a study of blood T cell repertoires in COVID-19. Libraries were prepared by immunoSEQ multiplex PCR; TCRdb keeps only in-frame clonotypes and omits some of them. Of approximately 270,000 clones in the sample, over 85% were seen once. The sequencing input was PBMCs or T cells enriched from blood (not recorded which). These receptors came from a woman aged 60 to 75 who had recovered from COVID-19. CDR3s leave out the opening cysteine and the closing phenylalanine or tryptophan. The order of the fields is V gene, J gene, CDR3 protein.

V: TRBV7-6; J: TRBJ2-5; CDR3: ASSSYRGDQETQY
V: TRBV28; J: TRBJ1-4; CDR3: ASSSTGTRILGLF
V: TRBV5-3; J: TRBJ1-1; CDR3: ARSPPVKERGEAF
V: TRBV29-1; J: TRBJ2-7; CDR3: SVESGLRGGQY
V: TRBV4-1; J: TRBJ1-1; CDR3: ASSRQPSGTEAF
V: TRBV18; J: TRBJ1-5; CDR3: ASSPPGPSNQPQH
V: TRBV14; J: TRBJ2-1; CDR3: ASSTWTSGRVYNEQF
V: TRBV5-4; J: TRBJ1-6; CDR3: ASSLGPSPLH
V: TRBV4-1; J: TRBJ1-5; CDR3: ASSQGTEINQPQH
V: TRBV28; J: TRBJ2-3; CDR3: ASQTSFVVAGGEPSTDTQY
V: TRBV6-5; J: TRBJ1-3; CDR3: ASKPDRGAGNTIY
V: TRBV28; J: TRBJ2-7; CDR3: ASVSSGTEQY
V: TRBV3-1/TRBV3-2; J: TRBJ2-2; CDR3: ASSQDTVIGELF
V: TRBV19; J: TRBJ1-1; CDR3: ASSLQGLNTEAF
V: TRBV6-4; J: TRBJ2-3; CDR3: ASSPERSDTQY
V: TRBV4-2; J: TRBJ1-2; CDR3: ASSQSQAGGPYGYT
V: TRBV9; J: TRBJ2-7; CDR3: ASSASTGGGYEQY
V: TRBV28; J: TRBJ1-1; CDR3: ASSGGYTEAF
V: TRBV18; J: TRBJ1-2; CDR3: ASSPLLGEDGYT
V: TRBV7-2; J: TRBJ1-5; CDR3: ASSLVSGAFGNQPQH
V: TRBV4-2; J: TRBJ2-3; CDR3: ASSQDSDSPTTQY
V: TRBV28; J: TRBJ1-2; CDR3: ASSPTRQGGYGYT